This TCR beta chain is drawn from a study of shared clonotypes between healthy human individuals. General study findings and limits: Inspection by rarefaction showed sorted-subset sequencing to be incomplete despite large depth.

Terminally differentiated effector memory CD45RA+ cells were left out of the naive CD8 fraction, which was CD45RO-negative and positively selected for CCR7. As for this clone: What it recognizes is unknown.

The length of the CDR3 is 15 residues. The germline V gene encodes CDR1 LGHNA and CDR2 YSLEER. V lost 3 bases to trimming and J lost 6 bases; unmatched junction nucleotides: 2. For sorted subsets, 200 ng DNA per replicate equaled around 28,000 T cell genomes. TCRdb's copy holds only in-frame clones and misses some; the assay was immunoSEQ multiplex PCR. Altogether 600,000 or so clones are present, roughly 98% being singletons, with the ten largest covering 0.3%. V usage is TRBV4-3 and J usage is TRBJ2-1; 13 nucleotides align to TRBD2. Sequencing was carried out using naive CD8+ T cells sorted from blood. This receptor was obtained from a man aged 25 to 40 in good health. The CDR3: CASSHGTSGINEQFF. CDR3 nucleotide sequence: TGCGCCAGCAGCCACGGGACTAGCGGGATCAATGAGCAGTTCTTC.